The present TCR beta chain was sequenced within a study of early T cells in non-severe SARS-CoV-2 infection. Germline V gene lookup returns CDR1 SGDLS and CDR2 YYNGEE. Trimming removed 3 bases at V and 3 bases at J, with 13 bases between. CDR3 size: 15 residues. As concerns this clonotype: The antigen is unknown.

General study results and limits: VDJdb matching skewed toward anti-spike CD8 responses, missing private and CD4 specificities.

The TCR library protocol was used to attach unique molecular identifiers. These identifiers were attached to individual cDNA molecules. TCRdb passed the 5' RACE reads through MiXCR, listing each CDR3 protein once. This repertoire shows more than 80,000 distinct CDR3 sequences, about 15% found once; its top ten account for roughly 1.3%. This chain links TRBV9 with TRBJ2-1; weak D call: TRBD1 (5 bases). The sequencing sample was made of whole blood. This receptor was obtained from an adult who was a healthcare worker with PCR-confirmed SARS-CoV-2 infection or an uninfected control (not recorded which). The CDR3 bases are TGTGCCAGCAGCGCAGACAGCCCATTCTACAATGAGCAGTTCTTC. Translation: CASSADSPFYNEQFF.